The entry that follows covers one T cell receptor beta chain sequence. Its antigen remains unknown. This sample was taken from a study of CD8 T cells in ankylosing spondylitis. 5'-RACE, quantitative and with molecular barcodes, yielded the TCR beta libraries. TCRdb ran MiXCR on the 5' RACE reads and lists one entry per CDR3 protein. The data contain under 250,000 distinct CDR3 sequences, 32% of them singletons. Findings of the study overall: A TCR beta motif of roughly 8 highly homologous variants seemed to mark ankylosing spondylitis blood. A subset of motif variants has previously been described in the synovial fluid and blood of reactive arthritis. Reportedly, disease-linked clones are significantly enriched in ankylosing spondylitis patients' matched synovial fluid.

J was trimmed by 3 bases and V by 7 bases; bases with no gene match: 8. This CDR3 has 15 amino acids. The sequenced material came from blood, either unsorted or a sorted T cell fraction (not recorded which). V and J are TRBV12-3 or TRBV12-4 and TRBJ2-5; 10 bases line up with TRBD1. This TCR derives from a male donor with ankylosing spondylitis or in good health (not recorded which). The CDR3 spells CASIPGQGRKETQYF. CDR3 bases: TGTGCCAGCATCCCGGGACAGGGGCGAAAAGAGACCCAGTACTTC.